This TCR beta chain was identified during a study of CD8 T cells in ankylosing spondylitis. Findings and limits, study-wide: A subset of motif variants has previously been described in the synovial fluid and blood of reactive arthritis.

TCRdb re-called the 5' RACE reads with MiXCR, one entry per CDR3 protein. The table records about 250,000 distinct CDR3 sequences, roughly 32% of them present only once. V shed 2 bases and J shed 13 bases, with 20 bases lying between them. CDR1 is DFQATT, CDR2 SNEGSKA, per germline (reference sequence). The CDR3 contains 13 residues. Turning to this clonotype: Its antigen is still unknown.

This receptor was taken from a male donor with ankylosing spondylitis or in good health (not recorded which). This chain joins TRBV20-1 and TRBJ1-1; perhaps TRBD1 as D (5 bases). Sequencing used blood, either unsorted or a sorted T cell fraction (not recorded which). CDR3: CSARFGGSREGFF. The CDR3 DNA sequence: TGCAGTGCTAGATTTGGGGGGAGCAGGGAGGGTTTCTTT.